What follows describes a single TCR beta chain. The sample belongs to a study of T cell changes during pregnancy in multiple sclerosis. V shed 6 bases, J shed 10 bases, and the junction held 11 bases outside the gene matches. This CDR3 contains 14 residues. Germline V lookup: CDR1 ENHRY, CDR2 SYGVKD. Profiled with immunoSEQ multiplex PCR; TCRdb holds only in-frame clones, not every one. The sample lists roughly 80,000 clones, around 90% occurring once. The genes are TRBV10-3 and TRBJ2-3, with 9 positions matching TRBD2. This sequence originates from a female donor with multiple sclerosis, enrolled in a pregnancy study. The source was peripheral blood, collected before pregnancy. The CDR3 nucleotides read TGTGCCATCAGCCGAGAGGTCGAGCGGGGGGCGCAGTATTTT. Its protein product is CAISREVERGAQYF.